The rows below give T cell receptor beta chains drawn from one sample of a study of blood T cell repertoires in COVID-19. Libraries were prepared by immunoSEQ multiplex PCR; TCRdb keeps only in-frame clonotypes and omits some of them. The data hold roughly 200,000 clones, with 70% to 90% observed a single time. The sample was peripheral blood. These receptors were taken from a woman of 80 years or more with acute or convalescent COVID-19. The CDR3 runs from the conserved cysteine through the conserved F or W. The order of the fields is J gene, V gene, clone size, CDR3 length, D gene, CDR3 DNA, CDR3 protein. A D gene is named only where the DNA matches it firmly. Rows give clone size only sometimes, using once, few, many, or a class for an expanded clone.

TRBJ1-2 TRBV11-2 . 14 TRBD1 TGTGCCAGCAGCACCCGACAGGGCCCCTATGGCTACACCTTC CASSTRQGPYGYTF
TRBJ2-2 TRBV7-9 . 17 . TGTGCCAGCATCATGGCCCCCCGGACAGAGAACACCGGGGAGCTGTTTTTT CASIMAPRTENTGELFF
TRBJ2-1 TRBV12-3/TRBV12-4 . 13 . TGTGCCAGCAGTTTATTCGGCTACAATGAGCAGTTCTTC CASSLFGYNEQFF
TRBJ2-7 TRBV7-8 . 14 TRBD1 TGTGCCAGCAGCTTCCGACAGGGGACGGGCGAGCAGTACTTC CASSFRQGTGEQYF
TRBJ2-1 TRBV7-2 . 15 . TGTGCCAGCAGTCAATCGGGACTCAACCTCTATGAGCAGTTCTTC CASSQSGLNLYEQFF
TRBJ1-3 TRBV7-2 . 15 TRBD1 TGTGCCAGCAGCCAGAACATCAGGGGGGAAAACACCATATATTTT CASSQNIRGENTIYF
TRBJ2-3 TRBV15 . 17 . TGTGCCACCAGCAGAGATCCCTGGGACTTTAGCACAGATACGCAGTATTTT CATSRDPWDFSTDTQYF
TRBJ2-1 TRBV19 . 15 TRBD2 TGTGCCAGTAGTAGAGGACTAGCGGGAGATAACGAGCAGTTCTTC CASSRGLAGDNEQFF
TRBJ2-3 TRBV7-3 . 15 . TGTGCCAGCAGCTTAACCAGGGGTTCCACAGATACGCAGTATTTT CASSLTRGSTDTQYF
TRBJ2-3 TRBV7-9 . 11 . TGTGCCAGCAGCCATACAGATACGCAGTATTTT CASSHTDTQYF
TRBJ1-3 TRBV11-2 . 14 . TGTGCCAGCAGCTTAGATTTGGCTTGGAACACCATATATTTT CASSLDLAWNTIYF
TRBJ1-1 TRBV19 . 14 TRBD1 TGTGCCAGTAGCGGACAGGGGGTCCCCACTGAAGCTTTCTTT CASSGQGVPTEAFF
TRBJ2-3 TRBV9 . 17 TRBD2 TGTGCCAGCAGTGACACCTGGACTAGCGGGACCACAGATACGCAGTATTTT CASSDTWTSGTTDTQYF
TRBJ2-7 TRBV7-9 once 14 TRBD2 TGTGCCAGCAGCTCCGGGACTAGAGTCTACGAGCAGTACTTC CASSSGTRVYEQYF
TRBJ2-1 TRBV15 . 17 . TGTGCCACCAGCAGAGATCGCGCTACCCTCCTCTACAATGAGCAGTTCTTC CATSRDRATLLYNEQFF
TRBJ2-6 TRBV7-2 . 18 TRBD1 TGTGCCAGCAGCTTAGGCCTTGGACAGGGATCTGGGGCCAACGTCCTGACTTTC CASSLGLGQGSGANVLTF
TRBJ1-4 TRBV19 . 13 TRBD1 TGTGCCACCTGTCAGGGGGCTAATGAAAAACTGTTTTTT CATCQGANEKLFF
TRBJ1-5 TRBV10-3 . 15 . TGTGCCATCAGTGAGACGGGGGGCGCGTCTCAGCCCCAGCATTTT CAISETGGASQPQHF
TRBJ2-1 TRBV10-2 . 13 TRBD1 TGCGCCAGCAGTGTGCAGGGGGCGAATGAGCAGTTCTTC CASSVQGANEQFF